This T cell receptor (beta chain) was documented in a study of cytotoxic CD8 clonotypes in ibrutinib-treated CLL. Study-wide findings and caveats: Baseline values of clonality outstripped age-matched healthy donors and followed circulating CD8+ T-cell counts. Treatment left the uncommon public clonotypes either contracted or stable in frequency.

After removal of 8 bases from V and 6 bases from J, the junction contained 11 bases not matched to a gene. This CDR3 region has 15 residues. Germline lookup yields CDR1 MNHEY and CDR2 SVGAGI. The planned depth of sequencing spanned 1 in 200,000 to 1 in 1 million T cells. Libraries were prepared by immunoSEQ multiplex PCR; TCRdb keeps only in-frame clonotypes and omits some of them. The sample includes roughly 40,000 clones, 68% of them seen just once. Comment on this clone: The antigen remains undetermined.

The source was PBMCs, collected at disease progression, from a patient treated with ibrutinib. V is TRBV6-5 and J is TRBJ2-2, with 8 bases lining up with TRBD1. The clonotype comes from a human donor with chronic lymphocytic leukemia. The CDR3 nucleotides are TGTGCCAGCTGCTCAGGGGGCAGCTGGGCCGGGGAGCTGTTTTTT. The encoded protein is CASCSGGSWAGELFF.